The rows below give T cell receptor beta chains drawn from one sample of a study of beta chain features in type 1 diabetes. Generated by immunoSEQ multiplex PCR, the TCRdb table keeps only in-frame clones and is missing some. Here the sample spans about 350,000 clones, 15% to 20% being singletons. The sample consisted of naive CD4+ T cells from blood. Receptor source: a woman between 18 and 30 years old in good health. Both conserved end residues are part of each CDR3. D genes are given only for firm matches. Only part of the rows carry a size: once, few, many, or a class if the clone is expanded.

v_call,clone_size,j_call,cdr3_length,d_call,cdr3_aa,cdr3_nt
TRBV18,few,TRBJ2-5,14,TRBD1,CASSGDRAQETQYF,TGTGCCAGCTCGGGCGACAGGGCACAAGAGACCCAGTACTTC
TRBV5-4,-,TRBJ2-6,16,-,CASSLVQRAGANVLTF,TGTGCCAGCAGCTTGGTTCAGAGGGCCGGGGCCAACGTCCTGACTTTC
TRBV2,-,TRBJ2-3,16,TRBD2,CASTSGLAGRADTQYF,TGTGCCAGCACTTCGGGACTAGCGGGGCGGGCAGATACGCAGTATTTT
TRBV4-1,-,TRBJ2-7,18,TRBD1,CASSQVPKGQGPSYEQYF,TGCGCCAGCAGCCAAGTCCCCAAGGGACAGGGCCCGTCTTACGAGCAGTACTTC
TRBV14,few,TRBJ1-1,15,-,CASSQVPGINTEAFF,TGTGCCAGCAGCCAAGTACCGGGGATTAACACTGAAGCTTTCTTT
TRBV15,-,TRBJ2-7,15,-,CATSRGLGRPLEQYF,TGTGCCACCAGCAGAGGGTTAGGCAGGCCCCTCGAGCAGTACTTC
TRBV5-6,once,TRBJ2-1,18,TRBD2,CASSLGRWEGRLYNEQFF,TGTGCCAGCAGCTTGGGTAGGTGGGAGGGCCGTTTGTACAATGAGCAGTTCTTC
TRBV5-1,few,TRBJ1-1,16,TRBD1,CASSFMTGGMNTEAFF,TGCGCCAGCAGCTTCATGACAGGGGGCATGAACACTGAAGCTTTCTTT
TRBV7-2,-,TRBJ2-7,18,TRBD2,CASSLSFTSGRSSYEQYF,TGTGCCAGCAGCTTATCTTTCACTAGCGGGAGGTCCTCCTACGAGCAGTACTTC
TRBV7-9,-,TRBJ2-1,17,-,CASSLASPGKSYNEQFF,TGTGCCAGCAGCTTAGCGTCTCCGGGAAAGTCCTACAATGAGCAGTTCTTC
TRBV12-5,few,TRBJ2-1,14,-,CASGLPMGEDEQFF,TGTGCTAGTGGTTTGCCGATGGGGGAGGATGAGCAGTTCTTC
TRBV6-5,few,TRBJ2-3,14,TRBD2,CASGGRGGTDTQYF,TGTGCCAGCGGTGGGCGGGGGGGCACAGATACGCAGTATTTT
TRBV5-1,few,TRBJ2-6,16,-,CASSLAQGAGANVLTF,TGCGCCAGCAGCTTGGCCCAGGGTGCTGGGGCCAACGTCCTGACTTTC
TRBV9,-,TRBJ2-3,15,-,CASSSRAGSTDTQYF,TGTGCCAGCAGCTCGCGGGCGGGAAGCACAGATACGCAGTATTTT
TRBV7-2,-,TRBJ1-5,16,TRBD1,CASSLVPTGPEQPQHF,TGTGCCAGCAGCTTAGTTCCGACAGGGCCGGAGCAGCCCCAGCATTTT
TRBV7-9,-,TRBJ1-4,14,-,CASSPEGLPEKLFF,TGTGCCAGCAGCCCCGAGGGACTTCCAGAAAAACTGTTTTTT
TRBV5-4,-,TRBJ2-3,15,TRBD1,CASTLRTGSTDTQYF,TGTGCCAGCACCCTTCGGACAGGGAGCACAGATACGCAGTATTTT
TRBV7-6,few,TRBJ1-3,16,TRBD1,CASSSGQVFSGNTIYF,TGTGCCAGCAGCTCGGGACAGGTTTTCTCTGGAAACACCATATATTTT
TRBV5-1,few,TRBJ1-3,15,-,CASSLEGVSGNTIYF,TGCGCCAGCAGCTTGGAAGGAGTCTCTGGAAACACCATATATTTT
TRBV7-9,few,TRBJ1-2,15,TRBD1,CASSDTGGDIYGYTF,TGTGCCAGCAGCGACACAGGGGGCGACATTTATGGCTACACCTTC
TRBV9,-,TRBJ1-2,18,-,CASSPWPKARALYYGYTF,TGTGCCAGCAGCCCCTGGCCAAAAGCGAGGGCCCTCTACTATGGCTACACCTTC
TRBV7-9,-,TRBJ1-6,15,TRBD1,CASSLETGGGSPLHF,TGTGCCAGCAGCTTAGAGACAGGGGGAGGATCACCCCTCCACTTT
TRBV10-3,-,TRBJ2-7,14,-,CAVSRGGSSYEQYF,TGTGCCGTGAGCAGGGGTGGGAGCTCCTACGAGCAGTACTTC
TRBV5-1,few,TRBJ1-1,15,TRBD1,CASSPDRGDVTEAFF,TGCGCCAGCAGCCCGGACAGGGGGGACGTCACTGAAGCTTTCTTT
TRBV23-1,-,TRBJ2-7,15,TRBD1,CASSQATGNLCEQYF,TGCGCCAGCAGTCAAGCGACAGGGAATTTATGCGAGCAGTACTTC
TRBV4-1,-,TRBJ2-7,17,TRBD2,CASSQPTSGRAGYEQYF,TGCGCCAGCAGCCAGCCGACTAGCGGGAGGGCCGGCTACGAGCAGTACTTC
TRBV19,-,TRBJ1-2,15,-,CASSSRTDGSYGYTF,TGTGCCAGTAGTAGTCGGACAGACGGTTCCTATGGCTACACCTTC
TRBV5-1,-,TRBJ1-1,13,-,CASTLSLNTEAFF,TGCGCCAGCACCCTCTCCTTGAACACTGAAGCTTTCTTT
TRBV29-1,many,TRBJ2-3,12,-,CSVHGGTDTQYF,TGCAGCGTCCACGGGGGCACAGATACGCAGTATTTT
TRBV7-9,-,TRBJ1-2,15,TRBD1,CASSPGQGANYGYTF,TGTGCCAGCAGCCCCGGACAGGGGGCTAACTATGGCTACACCTTC
TRBV30,few,TRBJ1-1,13,-,CAWISRLNTEAFF,TGTGCCTGGATATCACGGTTGAACACTGAAGCTTTCTTT
TRBV14,few,TRBJ2-5,16,-,CASSQDGLQIGETQYF,TGTGCCAGCAGCCAAGATGGGCTCCAGATTGGAGAGACCCAGTACTTC
TRBV29-1,few,TRBJ1-1,13,-,CSVLVVIGGEAFF,TGCAGCGTCCTAGTCGTAATAGGCGGTGAAGCTTTCTTT